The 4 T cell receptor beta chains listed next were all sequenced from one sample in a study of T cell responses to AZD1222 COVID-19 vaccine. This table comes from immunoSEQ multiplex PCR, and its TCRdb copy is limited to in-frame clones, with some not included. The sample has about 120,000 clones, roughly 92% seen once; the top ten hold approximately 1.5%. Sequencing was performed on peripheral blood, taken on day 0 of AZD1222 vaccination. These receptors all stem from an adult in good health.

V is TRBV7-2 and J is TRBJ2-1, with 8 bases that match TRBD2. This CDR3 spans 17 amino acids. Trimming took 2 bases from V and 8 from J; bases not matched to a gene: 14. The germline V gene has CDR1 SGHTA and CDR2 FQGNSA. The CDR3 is CASSLIFGGGQSDEQFF. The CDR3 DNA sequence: TGTGCCAGCAGCTTAATCTTTGGCGGGGGGCAAAGCGATGAGCAGTTCTTC.

The CDR3 DNA is TGCGCCAGCAGCCGAAACCCACAGGGGGCAGGGACTGAAGCTTTCTTT. Its protein product is CASSRNPQGAGTEAFF. The rearrangement links TRBV5-1 to TRBJ1-1; TRBD1 agrees at 9 bases. Germline lookup yields CDR1 SGHRS and CDR2 YFSETQ. The ends lost 4 bases at V and 5 bases at J; junction bases unmatched: 12. This CDR3 contains 16 residues.

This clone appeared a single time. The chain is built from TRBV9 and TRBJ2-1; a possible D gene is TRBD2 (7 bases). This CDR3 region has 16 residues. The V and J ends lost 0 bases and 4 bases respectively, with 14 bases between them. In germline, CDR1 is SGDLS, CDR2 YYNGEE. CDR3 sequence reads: CASSVVAGAIYNEQFF. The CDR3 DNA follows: TGTGCCAGCAGCGTAGTGGCGGGGGCAATTTACAATGAGCAGTTCTTC.

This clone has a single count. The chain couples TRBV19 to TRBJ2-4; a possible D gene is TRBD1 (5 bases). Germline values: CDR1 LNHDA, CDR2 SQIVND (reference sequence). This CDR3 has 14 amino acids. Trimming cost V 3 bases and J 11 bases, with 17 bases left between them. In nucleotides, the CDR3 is TGTGCCAGTAGTATGCCAGGGAACTCCCGTCTTCAGTACTTC. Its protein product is CASSMPGNSRLQYF. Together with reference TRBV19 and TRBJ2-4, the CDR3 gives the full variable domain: DGGITQSPKYLFRKEGQNVTLSCEQNLNHDAMYWYRQDPGQGLRLIYYSQIVNDFQKGDIAEGYSVSREKKESFPLTVTSAQKNPTAFYLCASSMPGNSRLQYFGAGTRLSVL.